This entry features one TCR beta chain sequence. The data were produced by immunoSEQ multiplex PCR, yet TCRdb's version contains in-frame clones alone and is incomplete. The sample has under 2,000 clones; 84% are singletons. This specimen belongs to a study of T cells in lung cancer brain metastases. Several deparaffinized, unstained roughly 10 um sections supplied tumor areas macrodissected using marked H&E slides as a guide. Germline V CDR1 and CDR2: SGHRS, YFSETQ. The CDR3 is 13 amino acids. V shed 0 bases and J shed 2 bases, with 5 bases lying between them. The clonotype comes from a man in his 70s with non-small cell lung cancer. Sequenced material: tumor tissue from the primary lung tumor. The chain links TRBV5-1 to TRBJ1-1; D gene uncertain. The CDR3 coding sequence is TGCGCCAGCAGCTTGGCACTAAACACTGAAGCTTTCTTT. This codes for CASSLALNTEAFF.